Below are 4 T cell receptor beta chains sequenced from a single sample in a study of cytomegalovirus exposure and HLA in healthy donors. TCRdb's table, derived via immunoSEQ multiplex PCR, lists solely in-frame clones and lacks some. The sample carries approximately 100,000 clones, about 94% recorded once. The sequencing sample was made of PBMCs. Receptor source: a woman in her 30s in good health and CMV-seropositive.

V and J are TRBV13 and TRBJ2-3; D perhaps matches TRBD1 (5 bases). This CDR3 comprises 13 residues. The V and J ends lost 6 bases and 2 bases respectively, with 9 bases between them. CDR1 is PRHDT, CDR2 FYEKMQ, per germline (reference sequence). DNA for the CDR3: TGTGCCAGCAGGACAGTGCTCACAGATACGCAGTATTTT. This codes for CASRTVLTDTQYF. Supplemented by reference TRBV13 and TRBJ2-3, the full variable domain reads AAGVIQSPRHLIKEKRETATLKCYPIPRHDTVYWYQQGPGQDPQFLISFYEKMQSDKGSIPDRFSAQQFSDYHSELNMSSLELGDSALYFCASRTVLTDTQYFGPGTRLTVL.

CDR3 DNA sequence: TGTGCCAGCAGCGTAGCTGGGAGGGGATACGAGCAGTACTTC. It codes for CASSVAGRGYEQYF. This chain uses TRBV9 with TRBJ2-7, with 7 bases identical to TRBD2. The CDR3 is 14 amino acids. Unmatched junction bases numbered 4, after V lost 0 bases and J lost 4 bases. Germline values: CDR1 SGDLS, CDR2 YYNGEE.

The genes are TRBV28 and TRBJ2-2, with no clear D. Germline CDR1 reads MDHEN; CDR2 reads SYDVKM. The CDR3 has 14 residues. Between the trimmed V and J ends, which lost 7 bases and 0 bases, there was a span of 9 bases. The CDR3 loop reads CASKERSNTGELFF. The CDR3 coding sequence is TGTGCCAGCAAGGAGAGATCGAACACCGGGGAGCTGTTTTTT.

In its sample, this clone was seen a few times. The chain employs TRBV19 and TRBJ2-1, with 10 positions matching TRBD2. The CDR3 contains 15 residues. The J segment lost 5 bases and the V segment lost 2 bases, leaving 3 bases of the junction unmatched. Germline lookup yields CDR1 LNHDA and CDR2 SQIVND (reference sequence). This CDR3 reads CASSINLAGDNEQFF. The DNA for the CDR3 is TGTGCCAGTAGTATAAACCTAGCGGGGGACAATGAGCAGTTCTTC.